These 20 T cell receptor beta chains share one sample of origin, sequenced in a study of blood T cell repertoires in COVID-19. Sequencing used immunoSEQ multiplex PCR; TCRdb keeps in-frame clones, though not all of them. The sample lists approximately 150,000 clones; approximately 84% were seen once. Source material: peripheral blood. Every receptor here comes from an elderly woman with acute or convalescent COVID-19.

The V call is TRBV6-2 or TRBV6-3, the J call TRBJ1-2, with 8 bases identical to TRBD1. With V trimmed by 4 bases and J by 7 bases, 11 bases remained unmatched. Germline V gene sequence: CDR1 MNHEY, CDR2 SVGEGT. The CDR3 is made up of 15 amino acids. The CDR3 bases are TGTGCCAGCAGTTTAGGTGGGACAGGTTGGCGTGGCTACACCTTC. It is translated as CASSLGGTGWRGYTF.

The V and J genes are TRBV30 and TRBJ1-2; 8 bases line up with TRBD1. After removal of 5 bases from V and 4 bases from J, the junction contained 3 bases not matched to a gene. CDR3 length: 12 residues. CDR1 GTSNPN and CDR2 SVGIG come from the germline V gene (reference sequence). CDR3 loop: CAWSGGFYGYTF. The CDR3 DNA follows: TGTGCCTGGTCAGGGGGCTTCTATGGCTACACCTTC.

This rearrangement joins TRBV18 to TRBJ2-3; 9 bases agree with TRBD1. This CDR3 contains 14 residues. After removal of 6 bases from V and 6 bases from J, the junction contained 7 bases not matched to a gene. Germline values: CDR1 KGHSH, CDR2 LQKENI. CDR3 residues: CASSPGTGPDTQYF. The CDR3 bases are TGTGCCAGCTCGCCCGGGACAGGGCCCGATACGCAGTATTTT.

Of note for this clone: Other DNA sequences within the sample encode an identical CDR3. J is TRBJ1-5 and V is TRBV7-9; 7 nucleotides match TRBD1. CDR1 is SEHNR, CDR2 FQNEAQ, per germline (reference sequence). V shed 5 bases, J shed 4 bases, and the junction held 2 bases outside the gene matches. There are 13 residues in the CDR3. Here the CDR3 DNA reads TGTGCCAGCAGCCTGACAGGGAATCAGCCCCAGCATTTT. Its protein product is CASSLTGNQPQHF.

This clone has only one observation. The chain recombines TRBV10-3 with TRBJ2-3; D is ambiguous. Germline loops: CDR1 ENHRY, CDR2 SYGVKD. The germline V and J ends were trimmed by 6 bases and 3 bases, with 13 bases remaining between them. There are 14 residues in the CDR3. CDR3 DNA sequence: TGTGCCATCAGAACCGCCCCGACAACAGATACGCAGTATTTT. It codes for CAIRTAPTTDTQYF.

This chain joins TRBV5-1 and TRBJ1-2; TRBD1 might be the D (5 bases). V shed 4 bases and J shed 0 bases, with 10 bases lying between them. Germline V gene sequence: CDR1 SGHRS, CDR2 YFSETQ. The CDR3 sequence is 14 residues long. The DNA of the CDR3 is TGCGCCAGCAGCCACGACAGAACTAACTATGGCTACACCTTC. Its protein product is CASSHDRTNYGYTF.

The rearrangement uses TRBV12-3 or TRBV12-4 and TRBJ1-2; D is ambiguous. The V end lost 6 bases, the J end lost 3 bases, and 8 bases lay between the germline ends. The CDR3 length is 12 residues. This CDR3 reads CASRPLDYGYTF. In DNA form, the CDR3 reads TGTGCCAGCAGGCCACTAGACTATGGCTACACCTTC.

The J gene is TRBJ2-7, the V gene TRBV6-2 or TRBV6-3; 8 bases align to TRBD2. In germline, CDR1 is MNHEY, CDR2 SVGEGT. Losses at the gene ends were 0 bases for V and 3 bases for J; bases not matched to a gene: 10. The CDR3 is 17 residues long. The CDR3 sequence: CASSYSSGGGWNYEQYF. DNA of the CDR3: TGTGCCAGCAGTTACTCGAGTGGCGGGGGGTGGAACTACGAGCAGTACTTC.

The chain has TRBV3-1 (or the pseudogene TRBV3-2) and TRBJ1-3; no definite D call. The V gene lost 4 bases and the J gene lost 4 bases, with 11 bases spanning the gap. Looked up from germline, CDR1 is LGHDT and CDR2 is YNNKEL (reference sequence). The CDR3 has 14 residues. The CDR3 bases are TGTGCCAGCAGCCGGTTTGGCCCCGGAAACACCATATATTTT. This translates into CASSRFGPGNTIYF.

This clone was detected only a few times. This sequence joins TRBV30 and TRBJ2-2, with D maybe TRBD1 (5 bases). The germline V gene encodes CDR1 GTSNPN and CDR2 SVGIG (reference sequence). Trimming took 0 bases from V and 3 from J, leaving 8 bases between them. This CDR3 spans 14 amino acids. The CDR3 DNA sequence: TGTGCCTGGAGTGTACTCAGGGACACCGGGGAGCTGTTTTTT. Translating gives CAWSVLRDTGELFF.

This chain links TRBV2 with TRBJ1-5, with TRBD1 matching 7 bases. CDR1 and CDR2 (germline): SNHLY, FYNNEI. The V segment lost 0 bases and the J segment 2 bases; nucleotides outside the gene matches: 7. This CDR3 region has 17 residues. The CDR3 DNA reads as TGTGCCAGCAGTGAAGCGCTAGGGGGCGCGGGCAATCAGCCCCAGCATTTT. Translated, it gives CASSEALGGAGNQPQHF.

This rearrangement joins TRBV6-5 to TRBJ2-3, with 10 bases lining up with TRBD1. Germline CDR1 reads MNHEY; CDR2 reads SVGAGI. CDR3 length: 16 amino acids. Losses at the gene ends were 2 bases for V and 2 bases for J; bases not matched to a gene: 4. CDR3: CASSYDRGPFTDTQYF. CDR3 sequence (DNA): TGTGCCAGCAGTTACGACAGGGGGCCATTCACAGATACGCAGTATTTT.

V is TRBV4-1 and J is TRBJ1-3; 7 positions agree with TRBD1. In germline, CDR1 is MGHRA, CDR2 YSYEKL. The CDR3 contains 14 residues. J gave up 6 bases and V 1 base, and 3 bases lay outside the gene matches. Here the CDR3 reads CASSQADRENTIYF. CDR3 nucleotide sequence: TGCGCCAGCAGCCAAGCTGACAGGGAAAACACCATATATTTT.

The chain recombines TRBV5-8 with TRBJ2-1; 7 positions agree with TRBD2. The germline CDR1 and CDR2 sequences are SGHTS and YDEGEE. This CDR3 contains 15 residues. The V segment lost 5 bases and the J segment 4 bases; nucleotides outside the gene matches: 9. CDR3 in amino acids: CASRPRDYPYNEQFF. CDR3 nucleotide sequence: TGTGCCAGCAGACCCCGGGACTACCCGTACAATGAGCAGTTCTTC.

The rearrangement uses TRBV5-1 and TRBJ2-7; 10 nucleotides match TRBD2. The CDR3 is 16 amino acids. J gave up 4 bases and V 6 bases, and 13 bases lay outside the gene matches. Germline V gene lookup returns CDR1 SGHRS and CDR2 YFSETQ. CDR3 nucleotides: TGCGCCAGCACTAACGGGCTAGCGGGGGTAATGTACGAGCAGTACTTC. Translating it yields CASTNGLAGVMYEQYF.

The genes are TRBV6-5 and TRBJ2-2; D gene ambiguous. The CDR3 spans 14 residues. The germline gives CDR1 MNHEY, CDR2 SVGAGI. The V end was cut by 6 bases, the J end by 4 bases, with 12 bases between. CDR3 sequence (DNA): TGTGCCAGCAGCCGCTCTAGGAGCACCGGGGAGCTGTTTTTT. It encodes CASSRSRSTGELFF.

The chain recombines TRBV2 with TRBJ2-3, with D possibly matching TRBD1 (6 bases). In germline, CDR1 is SNHLY, CDR2 FYNNEI. Trimming pared 3 bases from V and 0 bases from J, leaving 16 bases between. The CDR3 sequence is 17 residues long. The CDR3 here is CASSEGASGPSTDTQYF. The CDR3 DNA sequence: TGTGCCAGCAGTGAGGGGGCAAGCGGTCCTAGCACAGATACGCAGTATTTT.

This CDR3 is CASSPRLTLATEQYF. CDR3 in DNA: TGTGCCAGCAGCCCACGACTTACCCTAGCGACCGAGCAGTACTTC. The genes are TRBV9 and TRBJ2-7, with a tentative D call TRBD2 (6 bases). The CDR3 extends over 15 amino acids. V lost 4 bases to trimming and J lost 6 bases, with 20 bases between them. Germline CDR1 SGDLS, CDR2 YYNGEE.

J is TRBJ2-1 and V is TRBV19, with 13 bases identical to TRBD2. The germline CDR1 and CDR2 sequences are LNHDA and SQIVND (reference sequence). V shed 0 bases, J shed 8 bases, and the junction held 10 bases outside the gene matches. CDR3 length equals 18 residues. CDR3: CASSIEGGLAGVLHEQFF. CDR3 in DNA: TGTGCCAGTAGTATAGAGGGAGGACTAGCGGGAGTTTTGCATGAGCAGTTCTTC.

This clone was picked up a small number of times. The rearrangement uses TRBV3-1 (or the pseudogene TRBV3-2) and TRBJ2-7; possible D gene TRBD2, 6 bases. This CDR3 contains 17 residues. The germline gives CDR1 LGHDT, CDR2 YNNKEL (reference sequence). Deletions cut 3 bases from V and 0 bases from J, with 18 bases between. CDR3 DNA sequence: TGTGCCAGCAGCCATTCACGAAGGCGGGGCTACTCCTACGAGCAGTACTTC. Translated: CASSHSRRRGYSYEQYF.